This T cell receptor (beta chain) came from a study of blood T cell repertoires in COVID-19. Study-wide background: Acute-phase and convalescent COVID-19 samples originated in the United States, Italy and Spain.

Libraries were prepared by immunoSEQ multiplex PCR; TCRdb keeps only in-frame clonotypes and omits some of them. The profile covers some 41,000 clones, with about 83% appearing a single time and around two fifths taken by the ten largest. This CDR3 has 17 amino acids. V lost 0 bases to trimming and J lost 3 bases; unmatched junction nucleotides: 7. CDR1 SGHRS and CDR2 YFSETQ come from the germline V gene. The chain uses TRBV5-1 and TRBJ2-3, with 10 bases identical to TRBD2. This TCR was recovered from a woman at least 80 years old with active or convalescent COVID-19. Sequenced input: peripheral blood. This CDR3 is CASSLARQRGGTDTQYF. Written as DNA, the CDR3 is TGCGCCAGCAGCTTGGCCCGGCAGCGGGGGGGGACAGATACGCAGTATTTT.